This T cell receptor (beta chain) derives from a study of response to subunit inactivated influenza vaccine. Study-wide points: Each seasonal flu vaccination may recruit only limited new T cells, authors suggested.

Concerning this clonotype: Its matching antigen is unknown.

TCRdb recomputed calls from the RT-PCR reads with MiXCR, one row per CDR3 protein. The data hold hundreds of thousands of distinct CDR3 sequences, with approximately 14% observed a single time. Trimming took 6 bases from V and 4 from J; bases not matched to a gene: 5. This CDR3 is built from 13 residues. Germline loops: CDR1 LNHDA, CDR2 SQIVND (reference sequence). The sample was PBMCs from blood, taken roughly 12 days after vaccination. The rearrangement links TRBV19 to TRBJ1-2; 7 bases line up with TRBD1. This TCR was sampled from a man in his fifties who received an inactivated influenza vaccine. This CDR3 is CASRSRDSYGYTF. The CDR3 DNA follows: TGTGCCAGTAGGTCCCGGGACAGCTATGGCTACACCTTC.